A single sample gave rise to the 21 T cell receptor beta chains below, sequenced in a study of CD8+CD57+ T cells in acquired aplastic anemia. The template used for profiling TCR beta VDJ and CDR3 was genomic DNA. TCRdb used MiXCR to reprocess the reads, holding one entry per CDR3 protein. The data show 250,000 to 350,000 distinct CDR3 sequences, with 55% to 60% seen just once and 8% held by the top ten. Sequencing used sorted CD4+, CD8+, or CD8+CD57+ T cells (not recorded which) from PBMCs. The receptors here all came from a human donor with severe aplastic anemia or a healthy control (not recorded which).

The chain is built from TRBV14 and TRBJ1-1, with 7 positions matching TRBD1. The junction had 5 bases not matched to a gene; V was cut back by 4 bases and J by 3 bases. Germline V CDR1 and CDR2: SGHDN, FVKESK. The CDR3 covers 14 residues. Here the CDR3 reads CASSPQGLDTEAFF. The CDR3 DNA reads as TGTGCCAGCAGCCCACAGGGGTTGGACACTGAAGCTTTCTTT.

V gene TRBV10-3 combines with J gene TRBJ2-2, with a possible D match to TRBD1 (5 bases). Looked up from germline, CDR1 is ENHRY and CDR2 is SYGVKD. Trimming stripped 10 bases from V and 7 bases from J, with 25 bases between. This CDR3 spans 16 amino acids. The DNA for the CDR3 is TGTGCCACCAGAAACCTGGGTGGGCATAGGGGCGGGGAGCTGTTTTTT. Its protein product is CATRNLGGHRGGELFF.

The CDR3 spells CASTDSPVPRTDTQYF. CDR3 bases: TGTGCCAGTACGGACAGCCCCGTCCCTCGCACAGATACGCAGTATTTT. The chain combines TRBV19 with TRBJ2-3, with a tentative D call TRBD1 (6 bases). The CDR3 is 16 residues long. V shed 7 bases and J shed 1 base, with 18 bases lying between them. Germline CDR1 LNHDA, CDR2 SQIVND (reference sequence).

As concerns this clonotype: In this CDR3 the conserved last residue, phenylalanine or tryptophan, is missing, so a read error is likely. The chain has TRBV20-1 and TRBJ2-7; 10 bases are a match to TRBD2. The CDR3 is 13 residues long. Germline-derived CDR1 and CDR2 are DFQATT and SNEGSKA (reference sequence). Trimming removed 6 bases from V and 6 bases from J; junction bases left unmatched: 8. The CDR3 sequence: CSARTSGGSEQYC. CDR3 coding DNA: TGCAGTGCCAGGACTAGCGGAGGGAGCGAGCAGTACTGC.

This clonotype has a count of ten or more. The chain recombines TRBV5-8 with TRBJ1-6; 7 bases are shared with TRBD1. Germline V lookup: CDR1 SGHTS, CDR2 YDEGEE. The trim removed 0 bases at V and 6 bases at J, leaving 6 bases unmatched. The CDR3 loop spans 16 amino acids. CDR3 protein: CASSLAAGGRNSPLHF. The CDR3 DNA reads TGTGCCAGCAGCTTGGCCGCAGGGGGTCGTAATTCACCCCTCCACTTT.

J is TRBJ1-6 and V is TRBV2, with D possibly matching TRBD1 (6 bases). The germline V gene has CDR1 SNHLY and CDR2 FYNNEI. The V gene lost 1 base and the J gene lost 15 bases, with 16 bases spanning the gap. CDR3 length: 14 amino acids. The CDR3 region has the DNA TGTGCCAGCAGTGAAGTGGGGGGCTCTCGGGACCTCCACTTT. Protein product: CASSEVGGSRDLHF.

Ten or more counts support this clonotype. The chain recombines TRBV5-1 with TRBJ1-2, with TRBD1 matching 10 bases. J was trimmed by 0 bases and V by 4 bases; bases with no gene match: 9. The length of the CDR3 is 17 residues. The V gene's germline CDR1 is SGHRS and CDR2 YFSETQ. CDR3 sequence: CASSLQTGGASNYGYTF. The CDR3 DNA reads as TGCGCCAGCAGCCTCCAGACAGGGGGCGCCTCTAACTATGGCTACACCTTC.

The rearrangement links TRBV2 to TRBJ2-7; D may be TRBD2 (6 bases). Trimming removed 5 bases at V and 3 bases at J, with 11 bases between. Looked up from germline, CDR1 is SNHLY and CDR2 is FYNNEI. The CDR3 is 13 residues long. CDR3 bases: TGTGCCAGCAGTCGCCCAGCGGGCTACGAGCAGTACTTC. It encodes CASSRPAGYEQYF.

This chain links TRBV7-6 with TRBJ2-5, with TRBD1 as a possible D gene (7 bases). V was clipped by 5 bases and J by 1 base, with 17 bases between them. CDR1 SGHVS and CDR2 FNYEAQ come from the germline V gene. The CDR3 consists of 16 residues. CDR3 nucleotide sequence: TGTGCCAGCAGCGGAGGGGGCGGGGCCTTCCAAGAGACCCAGTACTTC. This encodes CASSGGGGAFQETQYF.

V usage is TRBV28 and J usage is TRBJ1-1, with D perhaps matching TRBD1 (5 bases). In germline, CDR1 is MDHEN, CDR2 SYDVKM. The ends were cut back, 5 bases at V and 4 bases at J, with 8 bases in the middle. The CDR3 covers 12 residues. The CDR3 DNA reads as TGTGCCAGCAGTCCGGGGGTCACTGAAGCTTTCTTT. The encoded protein is CASSPGVTEAFF.

The V call is TRBV7-9, the J call TRBJ2-5; D is undetermined. V was pared by 6 bases and J by 4 bases, with 12 bases between. Germline V lookup: CDR1 SEHNR, CDR2 FQNEAQ (reference sequence). The CDR3 has 13 residues. The CDR3 here is CASSRDRLETQYF. CDR3 sequence (DNA): TGTGCCAGCAGTAGAGACCGATTAGAGACCCAGTACTTC.

The chain joins TRBV2 to TRBJ2-2; TRBD1 matches at 7 bases. CDR3 length equals 15 residues. Per germline, CDR1 SNHLY and CDR2 FYNNEI. Losses at the gene ends were 5 bases for V and 4 bases for J; bases not matched to a gene: 7. The CDR3 region is CASSSTGTSTGELFF. The CDR3 region has the DNA TGTGCCAGCAGTTCGACAGGGACGAGCACCGGGGAGCTGTTTTTT.

This sequence joins TRBV7-2 and TRBJ2-5; no clear D gene. CDR1 is SGHTA, CDR2 FQGNSA, per germline. V dropped 9 bases and J dropped 4 bases, with 15 bases sitting between them. The CDR3 loop spans 13 amino acids. The CDR3 coding sequence is TGTGCCAGAACCTGGACCATAGGAGAGACCCAGTACTTC. Amino acid sequence: CARTWTIGETQYF. Combining the CDR3 with reference TRBV7-2 and TRBJ2-5 gives the whole variable domain GAGVSQSPSNKVTEKGKDVELRCDPISGHTALYWYRQSLGQGLEFLIYFQGNSAPDKSGLPSDRFSAERTGGSVSTLTIQRTQQEDSAVYLCARTWTIGETQYFGPGTRLLVL.

The V and J genes are TRBV7-6 and TRBJ2-3, with D tentatively TRBD1 or TRBD2 (6 bases each). The CDR3 runs 18 residues. Trimming removed 4 bases from V and 2 bases from J, with 22 bases in between. CDR1 is SGHVS, CDR2 FNYEAQ, per germline. CDR3 nucleotide sequence: TGTGCCAGCAGCTCTGACCGAAGGGGGGCCCTTCACACAGATACGCAGTATTTT. Protein: CASSSDRRGALHTDTQYF. Complete variable domain (other parts from reference TRBV7-6 and TRBJ2-3): GAGVSQSPRYKVTKRGQDVALRCDPISGHVSLYWYRQALGQGPEFLTYFNYEAQQDKSGLPNDRFSAERPEGSISTLTIQRTEQRDSAMYRCASSSDRRGALHTDTQYFGPGTRLTVL.

This clonotype was seen many times. The rearrangement uses TRBV20-1 and TRBJ2-1; D gene unclear. Germline lookup yields CDR1 DFQATT and CDR2 SNEGSKA (reference sequence). V lost 3 bases to trimming and J lost 10 bases, with 16 bases between them. CDR3 length equals 13 residues. The DNA for the CDR3 is TGCAGTGCTAGCCGAGACGAGGTTTCGGAGCAGTTCTTC. As protein: CSASRDEVSEQFF.

In DNA form, the CDR3 reads TGTGCCAGCAGCGCCACCGGGACTAGCTCTAGCACAGATACGCAGTATTTT. It codes for CASSATGTSSSTDTQYF. This chain uses TRBV2 with TRBJ2-3, with 9 nucleotides matching TRBD2. The CDR3 is made up of 17 amino acids. CDR1 is SNHLY and CDR2 is FYNNEI in the germline V gene. V lost 6 bases, J lost 0 bases, and 10 bases stayed unmatched.

The chain has TRBV20-1 and TRBJ2-3; TRBD2 matches at 9 bases. J was trimmed by 0 bases and V by 6 bases; bases with no gene match: 7. Per the germline V gene, CDR1 is DFQATT and CDR2 is SNEGSKA (reference sequence). The CDR3 has 15 amino acids. The CDR3 coding sequence is TGCAGTGCAGCGTGGCTAGCGGGAAGCACAGATACGCAGTATTTT. The encoded protein is CSAAWLAGSTDTQYF.

The chain recombines TRBV10-2 with TRBJ2-7; TRBD2 matches at 10 bases. J lost 5 bases, V lost 8 bases, and 15 bases had no gene match. CDR3 length equals 16 residues. CDR1 and CDR2 from the germline V gene are WSHSY and SAAADI. CDR3 DNA sequence: TGCGCCAGCGGACCTTTAGGAGCGGGAGGGCTAAACGAGCAGTACTTC. It translates to CASGPLGAGGLNEQYF.

This clonotype was recorded at least ten times. In nucleotides, the CDR3 is TGTGCCAGCAGTCAATTACTAGCGGCGTACACAGATACGCAGTATTTT. Translated, it gives CASSQLLAAYTDTQYF. The chain couples TRBV6-2 or TRBV6-3 to TRBJ2-3; 8 bases are a match to TRBD2. CDR1 MNHEY and CDR2 SVGEGT come from the germline V gene. There are 16 residues in the CDR3. V lost 5 bases, J lost 2 bases, and 9 bases stayed unmatched.

This clonotype was recorded many times. V and J are TRBV20-1 and TRBJ1-3; maybe TRBD1 (6 bases). With 5 bases removed from V and 7 bases from J, the gap between germline ends came to 9 bases. CDR3 size: 11 residues. Germline CDR1 and CDR2: DFQATT and SNEGSKA (reference sequence). The CDR3 sequence is CSADRWNTIYF. The CDR3 DNA is TGCAGTGCTGACAGGTGGAACACCATATATTTT.

The CDR3, as DNA: TGTGCCAGCACCATAGGGCCATTAGGCGAGCAGTACTTC. It specifies CASTIGPLGEQYF. This chain links TRBV6-1 with TRBJ2-7; D remains ambiguous. V was cut by 7 bases and J by 6 bases, with 16 bases left in between. The CDR3 is 13 amino acids. The germline V gene encodes CDR1 MNHNS and CDR2 SASEGT.